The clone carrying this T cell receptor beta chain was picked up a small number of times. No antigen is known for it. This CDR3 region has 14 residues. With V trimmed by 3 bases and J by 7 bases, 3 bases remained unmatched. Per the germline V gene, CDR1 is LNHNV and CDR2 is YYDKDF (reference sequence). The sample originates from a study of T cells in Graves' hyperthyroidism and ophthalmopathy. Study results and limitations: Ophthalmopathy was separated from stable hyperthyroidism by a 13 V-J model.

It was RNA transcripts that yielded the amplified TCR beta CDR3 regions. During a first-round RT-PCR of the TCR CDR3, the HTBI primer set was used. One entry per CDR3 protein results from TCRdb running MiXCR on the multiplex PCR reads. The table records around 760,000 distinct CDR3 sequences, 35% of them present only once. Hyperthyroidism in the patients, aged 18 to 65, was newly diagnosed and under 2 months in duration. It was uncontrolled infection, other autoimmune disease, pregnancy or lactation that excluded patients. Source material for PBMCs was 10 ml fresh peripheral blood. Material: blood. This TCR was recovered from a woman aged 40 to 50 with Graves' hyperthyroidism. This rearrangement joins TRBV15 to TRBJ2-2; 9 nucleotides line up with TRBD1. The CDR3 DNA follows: TGTGCCACCAGCAGGGGACAGGGCAGCGGGGAGCTGTTTTTT. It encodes CATSRGQGSGELFF.